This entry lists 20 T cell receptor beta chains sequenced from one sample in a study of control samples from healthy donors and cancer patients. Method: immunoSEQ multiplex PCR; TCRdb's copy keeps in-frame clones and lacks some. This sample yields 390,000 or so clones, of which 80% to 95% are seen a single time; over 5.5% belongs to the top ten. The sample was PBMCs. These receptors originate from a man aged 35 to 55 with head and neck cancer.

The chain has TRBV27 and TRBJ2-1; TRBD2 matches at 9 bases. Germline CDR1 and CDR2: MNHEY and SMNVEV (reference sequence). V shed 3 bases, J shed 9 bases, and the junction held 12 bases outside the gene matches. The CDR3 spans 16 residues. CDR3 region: CASSFGGRAGSSEQFF. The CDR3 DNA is TGTGCCAGCAGTTTTGGCGGGAGGGCCGGTTCGAGTGAGCAGTTCTTC.

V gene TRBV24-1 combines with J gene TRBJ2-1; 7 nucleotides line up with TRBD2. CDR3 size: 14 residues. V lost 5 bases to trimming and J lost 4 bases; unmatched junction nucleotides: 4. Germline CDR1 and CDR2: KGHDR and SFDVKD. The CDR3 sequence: CATSAGGRYNEQFF. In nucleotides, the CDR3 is TGTGCCACCAGTGCGGGGGGAAGGTACAATGAGCAGTTCTTC.

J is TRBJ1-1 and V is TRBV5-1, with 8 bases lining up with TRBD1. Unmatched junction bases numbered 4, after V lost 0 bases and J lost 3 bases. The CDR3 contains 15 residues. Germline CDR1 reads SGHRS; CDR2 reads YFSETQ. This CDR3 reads CASSLETGVDTEAFF. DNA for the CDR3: TGCGCCAGCAGCTTGGAGACAGGGGTGGACACTGAAGCTTTCTTT.

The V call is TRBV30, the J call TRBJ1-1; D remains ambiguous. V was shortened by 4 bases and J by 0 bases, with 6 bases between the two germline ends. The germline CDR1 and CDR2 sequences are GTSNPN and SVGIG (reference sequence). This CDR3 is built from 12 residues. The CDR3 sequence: CAWNRLNTEAFF. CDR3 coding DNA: TGTGCCTGGAACCGTTTGAACACTGAAGCTTTCTTT.

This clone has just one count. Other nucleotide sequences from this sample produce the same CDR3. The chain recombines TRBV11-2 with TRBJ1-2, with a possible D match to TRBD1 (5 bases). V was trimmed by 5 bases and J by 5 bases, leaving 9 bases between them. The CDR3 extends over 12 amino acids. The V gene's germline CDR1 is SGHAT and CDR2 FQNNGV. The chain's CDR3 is CASSLPGYGYTF. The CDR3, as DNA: TGTGCCAGCAGCCTCCCAGGGTATGGCTACACCTTC.

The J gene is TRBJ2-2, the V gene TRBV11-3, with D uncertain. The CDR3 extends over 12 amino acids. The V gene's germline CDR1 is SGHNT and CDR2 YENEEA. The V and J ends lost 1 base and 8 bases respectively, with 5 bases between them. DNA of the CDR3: TGTGCCAGCAGCTTAGTACAGGGGGAGCTGTTTTTT. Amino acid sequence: CASSLVQGELFF.

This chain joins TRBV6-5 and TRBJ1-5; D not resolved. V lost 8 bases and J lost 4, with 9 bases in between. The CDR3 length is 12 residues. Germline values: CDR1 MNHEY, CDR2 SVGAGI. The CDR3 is CASQTANQPQHF. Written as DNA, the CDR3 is TGTGCCAGCCAGACGGCAAATCAGCCCCAGCATTTT.

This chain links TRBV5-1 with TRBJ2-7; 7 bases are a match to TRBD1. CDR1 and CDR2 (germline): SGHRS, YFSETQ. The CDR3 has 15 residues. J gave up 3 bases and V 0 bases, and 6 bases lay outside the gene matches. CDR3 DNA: TGCGCCAGCAGCTTGGCCTTGGGACAGCGCTACGAGCAGTACTTC. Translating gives CASSLALGQRYEQYF. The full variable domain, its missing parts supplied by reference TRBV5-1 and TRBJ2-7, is KAGVTQTPRYLIKTRGQQVTLSCSPISGHRSVSWYQQTPGQGLQFLFEYFSETQRNKGNFPGRFSGRQFSNSRSEMNVSTLELGDSALYLCASSLALGQRYEQYFGPGTRLTVT.

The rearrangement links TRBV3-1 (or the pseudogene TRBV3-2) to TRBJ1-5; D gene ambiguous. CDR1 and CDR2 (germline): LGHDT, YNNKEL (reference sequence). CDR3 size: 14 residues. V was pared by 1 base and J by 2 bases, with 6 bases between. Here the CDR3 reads CASSQGWGNQPQHF. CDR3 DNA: TGTGCCAGCAGCCAAGGGTGGGGCAATCAGCCCCAGCATTTT.

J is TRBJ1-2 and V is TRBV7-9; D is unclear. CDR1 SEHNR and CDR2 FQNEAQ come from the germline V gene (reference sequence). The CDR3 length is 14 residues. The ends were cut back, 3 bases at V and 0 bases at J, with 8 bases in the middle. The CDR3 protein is CASSLTPANYGYTF. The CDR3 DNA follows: TGTGCCAGCAGCTTGACACCCGCTAACTATGGCTACACCTTC.

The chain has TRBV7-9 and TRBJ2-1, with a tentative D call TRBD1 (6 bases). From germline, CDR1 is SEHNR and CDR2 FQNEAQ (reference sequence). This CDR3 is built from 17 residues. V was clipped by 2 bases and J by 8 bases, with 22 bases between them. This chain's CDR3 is CASSLPLVDRQMYEQFF. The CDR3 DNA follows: TGTGCCAGCAGCTTACCACTCGTCGACAGGCAGATGTATGAGCAGTTCTTC.

CDR3 bases: TGTGCCAGCAGCCAACGAACAGGGTACACTGAAGCTTTCTTT. It is translated as CASSQRTGYTEAFF. The chain links TRBV3-1 (or the pseudogene TRBV3-2) to TRBJ1-1, with D possibly TRBD1 on 6 matching bases. The CDR3 has 14 amino acids. Germline values: CDR1 LGHDT, CDR2 YNNKEL (reference sequence). Between the trimmed V and J ends, which lost 2 bases and 3 bases, there was a span of 10 bases.

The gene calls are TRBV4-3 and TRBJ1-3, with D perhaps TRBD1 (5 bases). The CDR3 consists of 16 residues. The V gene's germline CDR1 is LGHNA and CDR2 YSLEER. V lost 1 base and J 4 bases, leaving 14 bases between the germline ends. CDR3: CASSQAFTAGGNTIYF. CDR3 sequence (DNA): TGCGCCAGCAGCCAAGCTTTCACGGCAGGGGGAAACACCATATATTTT.

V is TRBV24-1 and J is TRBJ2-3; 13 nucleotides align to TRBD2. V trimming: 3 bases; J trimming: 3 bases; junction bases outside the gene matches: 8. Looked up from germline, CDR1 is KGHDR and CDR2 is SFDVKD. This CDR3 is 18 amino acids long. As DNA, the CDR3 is TGTGCCACCAGTGATCCTCGAGGACTAGCGGGGGTGACAGATACGCAGTATTTT. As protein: CATSDPRGLAGVTDTQYF.

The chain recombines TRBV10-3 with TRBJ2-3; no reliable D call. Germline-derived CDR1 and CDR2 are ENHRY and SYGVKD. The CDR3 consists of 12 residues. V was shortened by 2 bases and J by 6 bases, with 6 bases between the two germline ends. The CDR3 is CAISEATDTQYF. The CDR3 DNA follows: TGTGCCATCAGTGAGGCTACGGATACGCAGTATTTT.

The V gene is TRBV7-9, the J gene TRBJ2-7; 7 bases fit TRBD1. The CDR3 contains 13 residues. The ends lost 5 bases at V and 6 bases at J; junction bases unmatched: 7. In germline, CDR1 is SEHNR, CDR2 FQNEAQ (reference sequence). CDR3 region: CASSLLSGGEQYF. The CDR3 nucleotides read TGTGCCAGCAGCCTTCTCTCAGGGGGCGAGCAGTACTTC.

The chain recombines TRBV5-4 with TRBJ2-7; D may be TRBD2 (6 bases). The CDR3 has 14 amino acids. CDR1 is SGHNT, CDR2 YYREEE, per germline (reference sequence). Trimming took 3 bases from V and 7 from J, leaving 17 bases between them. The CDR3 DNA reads TGTGCCAGCAGCTCCCTGAGAGCGGCGGGGGAGCAGTACTTC. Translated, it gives CASSSLRAAGEQYF.

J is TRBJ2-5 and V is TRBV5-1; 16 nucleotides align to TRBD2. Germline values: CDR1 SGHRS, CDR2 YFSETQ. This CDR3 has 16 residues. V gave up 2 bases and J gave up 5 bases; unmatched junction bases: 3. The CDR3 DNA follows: TGCGCCAGCAGCTTCGGGACTAGCGGGGGGGCGGAGACCCAGTACTTC. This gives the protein CASSFGTSGGAETQYF.

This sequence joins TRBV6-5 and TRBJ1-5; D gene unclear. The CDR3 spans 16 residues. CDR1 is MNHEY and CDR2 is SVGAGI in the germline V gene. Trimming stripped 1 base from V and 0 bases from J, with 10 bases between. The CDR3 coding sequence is TGTGCCAGCAGTTACTGGGCACCAGATAGCAATCAGCCCCAGCATTTT. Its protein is CASSYWAPDSNQPQHF.

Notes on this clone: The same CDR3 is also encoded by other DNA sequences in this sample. The CDR3 coding sequence is TGCAGCGTTGGGTTGTCTGGAAACACCATATATTTT. Its protein product is CSVGLSGNTIYF. This rearrangement joins TRBV29-1 to TRBJ1-3; D is undetermined. V lost 4 bases and J 1 base, leaving 5 bases between the germline ends. CDR3 length equals 12 residues. CDR1 SQVTM and CDR2 ANQGSEA come from the germline V gene.